The table lists the clone carrying this TCR beta chain with a few counts. The sample comes from a study of identical twins. Germline loops: CDR1 DFQATT, CDR2 SNEGSKA (reference sequence). The CDR3 runs 16 residues. V shed 0 bases and J 2 bases; nucleotides not matched to a gene: 6. Via MiXCR, TCRdb re-called the 5' RACE reads, giving one row per CDR3 protein. This sample carries about 890,000 distinct CDR3 sequences, over 9% of them seen once, and the ten largest clones take around 1.5%. A further study also used this sample, focusing on yellow fever vaccine responses in identical twins.

Sequencing input: PBMCs. V and J are TRBV20-1 and TRBJ2-3; 9 bases align to TRBD2. This clonotype was obtained from a woman aged 18 to 35 in good health. As DNA, the CDR3 is TGCAGTGCTAGAGATCCTAGCGGGGAGTACACAGATACGCAGTATTTT. It codes for CSARDPSGEYTDTQYF.